This TCR beta chain was sequenced during a study of cytomegalovirus exposure and HLA in healthy donors. Broader study findings: Later work found that TCR association rates differed between HLA loci; DRB1 had the most and HLA-C the fewest. Among the sequence variants, a highly shared cluster was likely an artifact of sequencing.

It was with 60 Vbeta and 13 Jbeta primers that the PCR ran. TCRdb's table, derived via immunoSEQ multiplex PCR, lists solely in-frame clones and lacks some. The sample has 100,000 or so clones; over 60% are singletons. About this clone: Its antigen is still unknown.

The germline gives CDR1 MNHNS, CDR2 SASEGT. The CDR3 spans 15 residues. Source material: PBMCs. V is TRBV6-1 and J is TRBJ2-5, with TRBD2 as a possible D gene (5 bases). The DNA matches TRBJ2-7 better at its end, which makes the J call doubtful. The source of this sequence is a young man in good health and CMV-seropositive. Written as DNA, the CDR3 is TGTGCCAGCAGTGAATCCCGGGGTTCCTCCTACGAGCAGTACTTC. It codes for CASSESRGSSYEQYF.